Listed below are T cell receptor beta chains from one sample, sequenced in a study of blood T cell repertoires in COVID-19. Produced via immunoSEQ multiplex PCR; TCRdb's table is partial and in-frame only. The sample includes 90,000 to 120,000 clones, about 90% of them seen just once. Specimen: peripheral blood. The origin of the receptors is a man aged 40-50 years with active or convalescent COVID-19. Each CDR3 is given with its conserved first and last residue. The D gene is left open where the match is weak. Clone size, where shown, is once, few, many, or a class for clones that have expanded.

clone size	V gene	D gene	J gene	CDR3 DNA	CDR3 protein
few	TRBV5-1	TRBD1	TRBJ2-7	TGCGCCAGCAAAGGGACAGCCTCCTACGAGCAGTACTTC	CASKGTASYEQYF
NA	TRBV5-1	TRBD1	TRBJ1-2	TGCGCCAGCAGCGCACAAACAGGGGGGTATGGCTACACCTTC	CASSAQTGGYGYTF
NA	TRBV9	NA	TRBJ1-3	TGTGCCAGCAGCGGCGACCGGGAGAGCTCTGGAAACACCATATATTTT	CASSGDRESSGNTIYF
NA	TRBV5-8	TRBD1	TRBJ1-2	TGTGCCAGCAGTATGGACAGGCCCCAAGGCTACACCTTC	CASSMDRPQGYTF
NA	TRBV6-5	TRBD1	TRBJ2-5	TGTGCCAGCAGGGGGACAGGGCAGTGGGAGACCCAGTACTTC	CASRGTGQWETQYF
once	TRBV27	TRBD1	TRBJ2-1	TGTGCCAGCACGGACAGGGGTGGTTACAATGAGCAGTTCTTC	CASTDRGGYNEQFF
NA	TRBV5-1	NA	TRBJ1-2	TGCGCCAGCAGCTTGGGGGCAGGCGAGGGCTACACCTTC	CASSLGAGEGYTF
NA	TRBV6-5	TRBD1	TRBJ2-7	TGTGCCAGCAGTCTACAGGGGACCTACGAGCAGTACTTC	CASSLQGTYEQYF
NA	TRBV2	NA	TRBJ2-1	TGTGCCAGCAGGGATATAGAGCGGCAGTTCTTC	CASRDIERQFF
few	TRBV5-1	TRBD2	TRBJ2-7	TGCGCCAGCATGGGTGGTCCGCGGGGCCCCGAGGTAGCGGGGTCCTACGAGCAGTACTTC	CASMGGPRGPEVAGSYEQYF
NA	TRBV4-3	NA	TRBJ1-1	TGCGCCAGCAGGGAGGATGGAGGTGAAAACACTGAAGCTTTCTTT	CASREDGGENTEAFF
NA	TRBV19	NA	TRBJ2-7	TGTGCCAGTAGTATGAAGCACTACTCCTACGAGCAGTACTTC	CASSMKHYSYEQYF
NA	TRBV30	TRBD1	TRBJ2-5	TGTGCCTGCCCGACAGGGGGCGCAGGGACCCAGTACTTC	CACPTGGAGTQYF
NA	TRBV27	TRBD2	TRBJ2-7	TGTGCCAGCAGTCTTGAGGGACTAGCGGGAGGGCACCCCTACGAGCAGTACTTC	CASSLEGLAGGHPYEQYF
NA	TRBV14	NA	TRBJ2-2	TGTGCCAGCTATAGGGGTTGGAGCACCGGGGAGCTGTTTTTT	CASYRGWSTGELFF
once	TRBV7-2	NA	TRBJ2-2	TGTGCCAGCAGCTTAACGGGAGCTTCTGGGGAGCTGTTTTTT	CASSLTGASGELFF
NA	TRBV7-2	NA	TRBJ2-5	TGTGCCAGCAGCTTAGTGGACAGAATAGAGACCCAGTACTTC	CASSLVDRIETQYF
NA	TRBV11-2	NA	TRBJ2-2	TGTGCCAGCAGCTTAGCCCCAGGGGCAGGCCGCACCGGGGAGCTGTTTTTT	CASSLAPGAGRTGELFF
NA	TRBV6-6	TRBD1	TRBJ1-3	TGTGCCAGCAGGACGACAGGGGCTGGAAACACCATATATTTT	CASRTTGAGNTIYF
NA	TRBV7-9	NA	TRBJ1-2	TGTGCCAGCAGCATGGAGGGTCATGGCTACACCTTC	CASSMEGHGYTF
NA	TRBV9	TRBD1	TRBJ1-3	TGTGCCAGCAGCGCACTAGACAGGGGCTCTGGAAACACCATATATTTT	CASSALDRGSGNTIYF
few	TRBV28	TRBD1	TRBJ1-2	TGTGCCAGCAGTTTGGGACAGGTCTTCTACACCTTC	CASSLGQVFYTF
NA	TRBV18	NA	TRBJ1-1	TGTGCCAGCTCACCCTTTCTTCCAGGGGACACTGAAGCTTTCTTT	CASSPFLPGDTEAFF
NA	TRBV7-2	TRBD1	TRBJ1-2	TGTGCCAGCAGCCTACCTTACCAGGGGGCTGCTGGCTACACCTTC	CASSLPYQGAAGYTF
NA	TRBV19	TRBD1	TRBJ1-2	TGTGCCAGTAGCTCGCTGCTTCGGGACAGCCCCCACTTCAACTATGGCTACACCTTC	CASSSLLRDSPHFNYGYTF
NA	TRBV5-3	NA	TRBJ1-2	TGTGCCAGAAGCTACACACCGGACAGCCTTAACTATGGCTACACCTTC	CARSYTPDSLNYGYTF
NA	TRBV11-2	TRBD1	TRBJ2-7	TGTGCCAGCAGATCGCCGGGACAGGGGTCCCACGAGCAGTACTTC	CASRSPGQGSHEQYF
NA	TRBV24-1	TRBD2	TRBJ2-1	TGTGCCACCAGTTTAGCGGGAGGAGGGAGAGGCAATGAGCAGTTCTTC	CATSLAGGGRGNEQFF
once	TRBV10-3	TRBD2	TRBJ2-3	TGTGCCATCGGTCCTAGCGGTACAGATACGCAGTATTTT	CAIGPSGTDTQYF
once	TRBV7-2	TRBD1	TRBJ1-2	TGTGCCAGCAGCTTAATAGGACAGGGGGCCTATGGCTACACCTTC	CASSLIGQGAYGYTF
NA	TRBV6-2/TRBV6-3	NA	TRBJ1-5	TGTGCCAGCAGTTACTCGGGACTCCGGGAGAATCAGCCCCAGCATTTT	CASSYSGLRENQPQHF
NA	TRBV6-2/TRBV6-3	TRBD2	TRBJ2-3	TGTGCCAGCAGTAGTACTAGCGGGAGGTCCACAGATACGCAGTATTTT	CASSSTSGRSTDTQYF
NA	TRBV27	NA	TRBJ2-7	TGTGCCAGCAGTTTAACCCGGACTGAAGAGCAGTACTTC	CASSLTRTEEQYF
NA	TRBV3-1/TRBV3-2	TRBD2	TRBJ2-1	TGTGCCAGCAGCCCCTATGGACTAGCTTTAGGCAATGAGCAGTTCTTC	CASSPYGLALGNEQFF
NA	TRBV10-2	NA	TRBJ1-3	TGCGCCAGCGGGGAAGGGGGTCGTGGAAACACCATATATTTT	CASGEGGRGNTIYF